Presented here are 22 T cell receptor beta chains from one specimen sequenced in a study of blood T cell repertoires in COVID-19. This table comes from immunoSEQ multiplex PCR, and its TCRdb copy is limited to in-frame clones, with some not included. The sample has nearly 25,000 clones; about four fifths are singletons. The specimen was peripheral blood. The receptor set was obtained from a man aged 45 to 65 with COVID-19, enrolled during active disease.

The rearrangement uses TRBV11-2 and TRBJ1-4; D ambiguous. Trimming stripped 1 base from V and 8 bases from J, with 11 bases between. CDR3 length: 14 residues. From germline, CDR1 is SGHAT and CDR2 FQNNGV. This CDR3 is CASSLAFEEEKLFF. The DNA for the CDR3 is TGTGCCAGCAGCTTAGCTTTCGAAGAGGAAAAACTGTTTTTT.

The V gene is TRBV23-1, the J gene TRBJ2-1; 9 bases match TRBD1. TRBV23-1 has ORF status, its function being uncertain. CDR3 length: 15 residues. V lost 1 base and J lost 6; bases outside the gene matches: 4. The CDR3 loop is CASSQWTGAFNEQFF. Written as DNA, the CDR3 is TGCGCCAGCAGTCAATGGACAGGGGCTTTCAATGAGCAGTTCTTC.

The V gene is TRBV5-1, the J gene TRBJ1-3; 10 bases are shared with TRBD1. CDR1 is SGHRS and CDR2 is YFSETQ in the germline V gene. V lost 3 bases to trimming and J lost 7 bases; unmatched junction nucleotides: 13. The length of the CDR3 is 17 residues. For the CDR3, the DNA is TGCGCCAGCAGCTCCTATCCGACAGGGGGCCCCGGGAACACCATATATTTT. Its protein is CASSSYPTGGPGNTIYF.

The J gene is TRBJ2-7, the V gene TRBV11-3; tentative D call: TRBD1 (6 bases). Germline V gives CDR1 SGHNT, CDR2 YENEEA. This CDR3 is built from 15 residues. Trimming removed 5 bases at V and 1 base at J, with 15 bases between. The CDR3 protein is CASSHAGVRSYEQYF. The CDR3 DNA reads as TGTGCCAGCAGCCACGCAGGGGTAAGATCCTACGAGCAGTACTTC.

This clone was detected only once. The J gene is TRBJ2-1, the V gene TRBV4-1, with TRBD2 matching 10 bases. Germline V gene sequence: CDR1 MGHRA, CDR2 YSYEKL. V was clipped by 4 bases and J by 2 bases; unmatched bases: 5. The CDR3 has 16 amino acids. The CDR3 protein is CASSPNSGGPYNEQFF. The CDR3 DNA reads TGCGCCAGCAGCCCCAATAGCGGGGGGCCCTACAATGAGCAGTTCTTC.

The V gene is TRBV10-3, the J gene TRBJ1-1; D is undetermined. With 0 bases removed from V and 2 bases from J, the gap between germline ends came to 10 bases. CDR1 is ENHRY and CDR2 is SYGVKD in the germline V gene. The CDR3 is 15 residues long. This chain's CDR3 is CAISESASRNTEAFF. The CDR3 region has the DNA TGTGCCATCAGTGAGTCGGCCTCTCGAAACACTGAAGCTTTCTTT.

V and J are TRBV19 and TRBJ1-2; D is perhaps TRBD1 (6 bases). Germline-derived CDR1 and CDR2 are LNHDA and SQIVND (reference sequence). With 8 bases removed from V and 6 bases from J, the gap between germline ends came to 19 bases. The CDR3 totals 14 residues. CDR3 bases: TGTGCCAGTCGAAACAGGGTAGGGCTGGATGGCTACACCTTC. Protein: CASRNRVGLDGYTF.

This clone has only one observation. V and J are TRBV4-1 and TRBJ1-4, with 7 bases lining up with TRBD1. The germline V gene has CDR1 MGHRA and CDR2 YSYEKL. CDR3 size: 15 residues. The V gene end was trimmed by 5 bases and the J gene end by 11 bases; junction bases not matched to a gene: 14. Here the CDR3 DNA reads TGCGCCAGCAGCTCGTCAGGGGGGAATGAACGGAAACTGTTTTTT. Its translation: CASSSSGGNERKLFF.

The rearrangement uses TRBV5-1 and TRBJ2-3, with D possibly being TRBD2 (6 bases). CDR1 and CDR2 (germline): SGHRS, YFSETQ. V shed 0 bases and J shed 6 bases, with 14 bases lying between them. This CDR3 is built from 15 residues. CDR3 in DNA: TGCGCCAGCAGCTTGGGCCCCCCTAGCGTGGATACGCAGTATTTT. Amino acid sequence: CASSLGPPSVDTQYF.

This chain uses TRBV5-6 with TRBJ2-5; no clear D. This CDR3 region has 13 residues. In germline, CDR1 is SGHDT, CDR2 YYEEEE. The V gene lost 0 bases and the J gene lost 3 bases, with 6 bases spanning the gap. CDR3 in amino acids: CASSLGGKETQYF. Here the CDR3 DNA reads TGTGCCAGCAGCTTGGGCGGAAAAGAGACCCAGTACTTC. Complete variable domain (other parts from reference TRBV5-6 and TRBJ2-5): DAGVTQSPTHLIKTRGQQVTLRCSPKSGHDTVSWYQQALGQGPQFIFQYYEEEERQRGNFPDRFSGHQFPNYSSELNVNALLLGDSALYLCASSLGGKETQYFGPGTRLLVL.

V is TRBV29-1 and J is TRBJ2-2; TRBD2 aligns across 11 bases. CDR3 length: 14 amino acids. Germline V CDR1 and CDR2: SQVTM, ANQGSEA. Germline trimming cut 7 bases from V and 2 bases from J; bases unmatched to any gene: 3. The CDR3 reads CSASGGLNTGELFF. Written as DNA, the CDR3 is TGCAGCGCTAGCGGGGGGCTAAACACCGGGGAGCTGTTTTTT.

This clone was observed once. The chain has TRBV10-3 and TRBJ2-1; TRBD1 matches at 8 bases. V was pared by 2 bases and J by 5 bases, with 8 bases of the junction left unmatched. This CDR3 contains 16 residues. CDR1 is ENHRY and CDR2 is SYGVKD in the germline V gene. The CDR3 here is CAISEPQGAGHNEQFF. In DNA form, the CDR3 reads TGTGCCATCAGTGAGCCCCAGGGGGCCGGTCACAATGAGCAGTTCTTC.

The V gene is TRBV6-1, the J gene TRBJ1-5, with TRBD1 as a possible D gene (5 bases). CDR1 and CDR2 (germline): MNHNS, SASEGT. The CDR3 covers 14 residues. V shed 2 bases and J shed 2 bases, with 7 bases lying between them. The CDR3: CASSEWGGNQPQHF. The CDR3, as DNA: TGTGCCAGCAGTGAATGGGGCGGCAATCAGCCCCAGCATTTT.

The rearrangement uses TRBV29-1 and TRBJ1-4, with a weak D call TRBD1 (6 bases). Germline V gene lookup returns CDR1 SQVTM and CDR2 ANQGSEA. The CDR3 totals 13 residues. Deletions cut 8 bases from V and 1 base from J, with 11 bases between. CDR3 nucleotides: TGCAGCTTTACAGGGTTAACTAATGAAAAACTGTTTTTT. Translated: CSFTGLTNEKLFF.

The CDR3 sequence: CASSPIRGHTEAFF. CDR3 nucleotide sequence: TGTGCCAGCAGCCCCATCAGGGGGCACACTGAAGCTTTCTTT. J is TRBJ1-1 and V is TRBV3-1 (or the pseudogene TRBV3-2); 8 bases fit TRBD1. Germline V gene sequence: CDR1 LGHDT, CDR2 YNNKEL (reference sequence). This CDR3 has 14 amino acids. V lost 4 bases to trimming and J lost 3 bases; unmatched junction nucleotides: 4.

The genes are TRBV6-5 and TRBJ1-1, with a possible D match to TRBD1 (5 bases). There are 14 residues in the CDR3. Between the trimmed V and J ends, which lost 6 bases and 0 bases, there was a span of 11 bases. The germline V gene encodes CDR1 MNHEY and CDR2 SVGAGI. The CDR3 reads CASSRGLMNTEAFF. In DNA form, the CDR3 reads TGTGCCAGCAGCCGGGGACTTATGAACACTGAAGCTTTCTTT.

There are a few counts of this clone. The rearrangement joins TRBV10-2 to TRBJ1-2; a possible D gene is TRBD1 (5 bases). Germline CDR1 reads WSHSY; CDR2 reads SAAADI. The CDR3 loop spans 11 amino acids. V dropped 5 bases and J dropped 6 bases, with 7 bases sitting between them. CDR3 nucleotides: TGCGCCAGCAGTCCGGGGGATGGCTACACCTTC. Protein sequence: CASSPGDGYTF.

The rearrangement links TRBV28 to TRBJ1-1; D call uncertain. Germline CDR1 reads MDHEN; CDR2 reads SYDVKM. CDR3 length: 15 amino acids. Trimming took 5 bases from V and 1 from J, leaving 14 bases between them. This CDR3 is CASSREPRGNTEAFF. For the CDR3, the DNA is TGTGCCAGCAGTCGGGAGCCGCGAGGGAACACTGAAGCTTTCTTT.

The genes are TRBV3-1 (or the pseudogene TRBV3-2) and TRBJ2-7, with a possible D match to TRBD1 (6 bases). The CDR3 is made up of 18 amino acids. V was pared by 3 bases and J by 2 bases, with 23 bases between. Germline V lookup: CDR1 LGHDT, CDR2 YNNKEL (reference sequence). CDR3 coding DNA: TGTGCCAGCAGCCACGCCCGGGTAACAGGGTTCGCTCCCTACGAGCAGTACTTC. Translated, it gives CASSHARVTGFAPYEQYF.

This chain joins TRBV12-3 or TRBV12-4 and TRBJ1-2; 9 bases align to TRBD1. V trimming: 5 bases; J trimming: 6 bases; junction bases outside the gene matches: 4. The CDR3 runs 13 residues. CDR3: CASSLQGADGYTF. Written as DNA, the CDR3 is TGTGCCAGCAGTCTACAGGGGGCGGATGGCTACACCTTC.

The chain recombines TRBV15 with TRBJ2-5; D is ambiguous. Trimming cost V 0 bases and J 1 base, with 6 bases left between them. The CDR3 is made up of 14 amino acids. CDR1 and CDR2 from the germline V gene are LNHNV and YYDKDF (reference sequence). CDR3 nucleotides: TGTGCCACCAGCAGAGATTTAGTCCAAGAGACCCAGTACTTC. Translated: CATSRDLVQETQYF.

The V gene is TRBV10-2, the J gene TRBJ1-2, with a weak D call TRBD1 (6 bases). V lost 2 bases and J 8 bases, leaving 12 bases between the germline ends. This CDR3 is built from 13 residues. Germline CDR1 is WSHSY and CDR2 is SAAADI. The CDR3 bases are TGCGCCAGCAGTGAGGTCAGGGGCCGGGGCTACACCTTC. This gives the protein CASSEVRGRGYTF.